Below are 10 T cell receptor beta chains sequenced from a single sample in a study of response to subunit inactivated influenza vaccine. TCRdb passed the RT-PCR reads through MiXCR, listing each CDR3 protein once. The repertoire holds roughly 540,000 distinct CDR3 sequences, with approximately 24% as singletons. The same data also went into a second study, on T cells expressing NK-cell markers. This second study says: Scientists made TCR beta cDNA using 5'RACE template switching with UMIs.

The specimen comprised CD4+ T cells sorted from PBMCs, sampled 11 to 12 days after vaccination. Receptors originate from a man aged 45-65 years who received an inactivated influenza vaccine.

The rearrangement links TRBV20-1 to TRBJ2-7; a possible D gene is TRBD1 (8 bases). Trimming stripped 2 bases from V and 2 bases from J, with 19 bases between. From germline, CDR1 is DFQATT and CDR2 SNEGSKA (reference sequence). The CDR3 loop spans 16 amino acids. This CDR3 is CSARSGGRGPTYEQYF. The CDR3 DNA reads TGCAGTGCTAGATCGGGGGGCAGGGGGCCCACCTACGAGCAGTACTTC.

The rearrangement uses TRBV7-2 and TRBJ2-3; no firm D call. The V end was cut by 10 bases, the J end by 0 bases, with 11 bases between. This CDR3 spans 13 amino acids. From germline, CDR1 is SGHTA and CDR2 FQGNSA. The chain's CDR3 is CATGLASTDTQYF. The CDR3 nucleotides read TGTGCCACGGGTCTGGCTAGCACAGATACGCAGTATTTT.

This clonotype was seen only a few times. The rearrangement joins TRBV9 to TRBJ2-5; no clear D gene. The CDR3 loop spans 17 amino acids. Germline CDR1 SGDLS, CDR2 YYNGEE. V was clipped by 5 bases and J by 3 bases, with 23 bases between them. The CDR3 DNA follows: TGTGCCAGCAGTCCCCCCTCTCCCGTGGCAGTTAAAGAGACCCAGTACTTC. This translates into CASSPPSPVAVKETQYF.

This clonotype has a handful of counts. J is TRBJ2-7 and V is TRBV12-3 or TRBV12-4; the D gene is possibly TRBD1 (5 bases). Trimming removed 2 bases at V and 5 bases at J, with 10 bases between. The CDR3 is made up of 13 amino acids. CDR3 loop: CASSLSGPNEQYF. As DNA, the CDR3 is TGTGCCAGCAGTTTATCAGGGCCCAACGAGCAGTACTTC.

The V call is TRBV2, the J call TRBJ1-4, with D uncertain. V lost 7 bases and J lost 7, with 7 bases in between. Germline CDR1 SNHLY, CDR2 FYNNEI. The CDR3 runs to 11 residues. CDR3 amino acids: CASTEFEKLFF. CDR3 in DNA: TGTGCCAGCACCGAGTTTGAAAAACTGTTTTTT.

CDR3 in amino acids: CASRVVRASPNTEAFF. DNA for the CDR3: TGTGCCAGCAGGGTCGTCAGGGCCTCCCCGAACACTGAAGCTTTCTTT. The chain uses TRBV12-3 or TRBV12-4 and TRBJ1-1, with D perhaps matching TRBD1 (5 bases). The CDR3 has 16 residues. V shed 6 bases and J shed 1 base, with 18 bases lying between them.

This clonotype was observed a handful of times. CDR3 protein: CASSYLQGAPFYGYTF. CDR3 coding DNA: TGTGCCAGCAGTTATCTACAGGGGGCCCCTTTCTATGGCTACACCTTC. The chain carries TRBV6-5 and TRBJ1-2, with TRBD1 identical over 9 bases. CDR3 length: 16 amino acids. Germline V gene sequence: CDR1 MNHEY, CDR2 SVGAGI. V dropped 3 bases and J dropped 4; count of bases not matched to a gene: 9.

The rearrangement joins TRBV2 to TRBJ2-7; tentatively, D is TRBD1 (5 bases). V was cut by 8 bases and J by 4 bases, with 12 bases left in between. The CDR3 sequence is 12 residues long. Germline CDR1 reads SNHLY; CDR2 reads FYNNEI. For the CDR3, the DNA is TGTGCCAGCCGGTTAGGGGCGTACGAGCAGTACTTC. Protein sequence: CASRLGAYEQYF.

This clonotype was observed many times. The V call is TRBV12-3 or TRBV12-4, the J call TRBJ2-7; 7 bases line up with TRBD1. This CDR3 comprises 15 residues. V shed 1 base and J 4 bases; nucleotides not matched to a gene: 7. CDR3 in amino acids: CASSLGVRTGYEQYF. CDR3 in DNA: TGTGCCAGCAGTTTAGGGGTACGGACAGGTTACGAGCAGTACTTC.

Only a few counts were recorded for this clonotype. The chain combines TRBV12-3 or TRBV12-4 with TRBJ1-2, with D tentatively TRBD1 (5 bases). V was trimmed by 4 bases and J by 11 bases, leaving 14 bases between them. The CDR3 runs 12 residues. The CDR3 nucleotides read TGTGCCAGCAGTTGGGGCCTTAAGGCATACACCTTC. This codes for CASSWGLKAYTF.